Each of the 23 T cell receptor beta chains below was sequenced from the same sample in a study of lymphopenia after photon versus proton radiotherapy. Data came from immunoSEQ multiplex PCR; TCRdb stores just in-frame clones and leaves some out. The table lists 15,000 to 20,000 clones, 65% to 90% of them singletons. The sequencing here drew on peripheral blood, taken from a patient treated with proton-based radiotherapy. The receptor set was obtained from a man in his 70s with pancreatic cancer.

This clone is medium-sized in the sample. The chain joins TRBV7-6 to TRBJ2-3; D could derive from TRBD1 or TRBD2 (5 bases each). Trimming stripped 1 base from V and 10 bases from J, with 15 bases between. The length of the CDR3 is 14 residues. Germline CDR1 reads SGHVS; CDR2 reads FNYEAQ. In DNA, the CDR3 is TGTGCCAGCAGCTTAGGTGGGACGATTTTGGCGCAGTATTTT. This translates into CASSLGGTILAQYF.

The J gene is TRBJ2-3, the V gene TRBV6-5; 12 bases line up with TRBD2. The CDR3 sequence is 16 residues long. CDR1 is MNHEY, CDR2 SVGAGI, per germline. V was pared by 4 bases and J by 1 base, with 3 bases of the junction left unmatched. The CDR3 sequence: CASSFRTSGGTDTQYF. The CDR3 DNA reads as TGTGCCAGCAGTTTCCGGACTAGCGGGGGCACAGATACGCAGTATTTT.

This clone was observed a handful of times. For the CDR3, the DNA is TGTGCCAGCAGTTTAAGGGTGAGCACTGAAGCTTTCTTT. It yields the protein CASSLRVSTEAFF. The chain combines TRBV27 with TRBJ1-1; D is ambiguous. This CDR3 contains 13 residues. V was cut by 2 bases and J by 4 bases, with 8 bases left in between. Germline CDR1 MNHEY, CDR2 SMNVEV (reference sequence).

The chain combines TRBV30 with TRBJ1-1, with 10 positions matching TRBD1. Trimming cost V 5 bases and J 6 bases; bases outside gene matches: 6. The CDR3 runs to 13 residues. Germline V gene data show CDR1 as GTSNPN and CDR2 as SVGIG (reference sequence). The CDR3 region is CAWYRDRGSEAFF. CDR3 coding DNA: TGTGCCTGGTACCGGGACAGGGGATCTGAAGCTTTCTTT.

This sequence joins TRBV7-2 and TRBJ1-3, with 8 positions matching TRBD1. The length of the CDR3 is 13 residues. The ends lost 5 bases at V and 7 bases at J; junction bases unmatched: 4. Germline CDR1 and CDR2: SGHTA and FQGNSA. CDR3 sequence (DNA): TGTGCCAGCAGCCTCAGACAGGGGAACACCATATATTTT. Protein sequence: CASSLRQGNTIYF.

The V gene is TRBV9, the J gene TRBJ1-2; possible D gene TRBD1, 5 bases. The CDR3 covers 13 residues. V lost 4 bases and J lost 4, with 11 bases in between. Germline CDR1 is SGDLS and CDR2 is YYNGEE. The CDR3 sequence: CASSRDAGYGYTF. CDR3 DNA: TGTGCCAGCAGCCGGGACGCGGGCTATGGCTACACCTTC.

The J gene is TRBJ2-1, the V gene TRBV4-2; D may be TRBD1 (5 bases). Between the trimmed V and J ends, which lost 2 bases and 6 bases, there was a span of 5 bases. Germline V gene data show CDR1 as LGHNA and CDR2 as YNFKEQ. The CDR3 has 12 amino acids. In DNA, the CDR3 is TGTGCCAGCAGCCAACAGGGCAATGAGCAGTTCTTC. Translation gives CASSQQGNEQFF.

This chain links TRBV5-1 with TRBJ2-7; unclear D gene. The germline V gene has CDR1 SGHRS and CDR2 YFSETQ. CDR3 size: 11 residues. The V end was cut by 6 bases, the J end by 4 bases, with 8 bases between. The CDR3 loop reads CASMGEYEQYF. The CDR3, as DNA: TGCGCCAGCATGGGCGAATACGAGCAGTACTTC.

This chain joins TRBV25-1 and TRBJ2-3; D is perhaps TRBD1 (6 bases). Trimming took off 0 bases at V and 0 bases at J, with 10 bases between the two ends. Germline V CDR1 and CDR2: MGHDK, SYGVNS. The CDR3 consists of 16 residues. The CDR3 loop reads CASSEYGTFSTDTQYF. CDR3 DNA: TGTGCCAGCAGTGAATATGGGACATTTAGCACAGATACGCAGTATTTT.

This clone has only a few counts. The rearrangement uses TRBV6-1 and TRBJ1-5; 8 bases line up with TRBD1. The junction had 10 bases not matched to a gene; V was cut back by 6 bases and J by 6 bases. The CDR3 has 15 residues. Germline CDR1 and CDR2: MNHNS and SASEGT. The CDR3 spells CASSETGASSQPQHF. The CDR3 DNA reads as TGTGCCAGCAGCGAGACAGGGGCCTCGAGTCAGCCCCAGCATTTT.

V and J are TRBV2 and TRBJ1-2; 7 bases fit TRBD1. The germline V gene encodes CDR1 SNHLY and CDR2 FYNNEI. The length of the CDR3 is 13 residues. V shed 7 bases and J 2 bases; nucleotides not matched to a gene: 4. CDR3 DNA: TGTGCCAGCAAGGAGGGGGCGAACTATGGCTACACCTTC. Protein: CASKEGANYGYTF.

The V gene is TRBV5-6, the J gene TRBJ1-5, with D perhaps matching TRBD1 (5 bases). V gave up 4 bases and J gave up 0 bases, with 11 bases separating them. CDR1 and CDR2 (germline): SGHDT, YYEEEE. The CDR3 length is 15 residues. The CDR3 sequence is CASSTGPHSNQPQHF. The CDR3 region has the DNA TGTGCCAGCAGCACGGGACCTCATAGCAATCAGCCCCAGCATTTT.

A few counts support this clone. The V gene is TRBV5-1, the J gene TRBJ1-1, with D uncertain. The germline V gene has CDR1 SGHRS and CDR2 YFSETQ. The CDR3 is made up of 13 amino acids. V shed 3 bases and J shed 6 bases, with 12 bases lying between them. CDR3 nucleotide sequence: TGCGCCAGCAGCTACCCTGGTTATTCTGAAGCTTTCTTT. Its protein product is CASSYPGYSEAFF.

This rearrangement joins TRBV28 to TRBJ1-4, with TRBD1 matching 8 bases. V lost 2 bases, J lost 0 bases, and 2 bases stayed unmatched. The CDR3 covers 16 residues. Germline V gene sequence: CDR1 MDHEN, CDR2 SYDVKM. CDR3 bases: TGTGCCAGCAGTTTACAGGGGGCCGCAACTAATGAAAAACTGTTTTTT. Its translation is CASSLQGAATNEKLFF.

V and J are TRBV5-1 and TRBJ1-1, with D perhaps TRBD1 (6 bases). CDR3 length: 15 residues. V was shortened by 3 bases and J by 5 bases, with 17 bases between the two germline ends. Germline V CDR1 and CDR2: SGHRS, YFSETQ. The CDR3 DNA follows: TGCGCCAGCAGCTGGAGGACAGCCCCGGGAACTGAAGCTTTCTTT. Translation: CASSWRTAPGTEAFF.

The chain couples TRBV10-2 to TRBJ2-5; D gene uncertain. Between the trimmed V and J ends, which lost 2 bases and 5 bases, there was a span of 18 bases. CDR3 size: 16 residues. Germline CDR1 is WSHSY and CDR2 is SAAADI. For the CDR3, the DNA is TGCGCCAGCAGTGAGACTTTCGGGCTAGAGTGGGAGACCCAGTACTTC. Its translation: CASSETFGLEWETQYF.

The chain carries TRBV9 and TRBJ1-3; D is undetermined. The CDR3 spans 14 residues. Trimming took off 4 bases at V and 0 bases at J, with 8 bases between the two ends. Germline CDR1 SGDLS, CDR2 YYNGEE. This chain's CDR3 is CASSPDGSGNTIYF. The DNA for the CDR3 is TGTGCCAGCAGCCCGGATGGCTCTGGAAACACCATATATTTT.

This chain links TRBV7-9 with TRBJ2-7; 9 nucleotides align to TRBD2. The CDR3 contains 15 residues. CDR1 SEHNR and CDR2 FQNEAQ come from the germline V gene (reference sequence). V trimming: 7 bases; J trimming: 6 bases; junction bases outside the gene matches: 13. CDR3 sequence (DNA): TGTGCCAGCACCCCCCGGGCTAGCGGGAACATCGAGCAGTACTTC. It is translated as CASTPRASGNIEQYF.

The genes are TRBV6-5 and TRBJ1-2, with TRBD1 identical over 10 bases. This CDR3 has 15 residues. V lost 2 bases, J lost 4 bases, and 4 bases stayed unmatched. Germline CDR1 reads MNHEY; CDR2 reads SVGAGI. The CDR3 coding sequence is TGTGCCAGCAGTTACGGACAGGGGGTTTTCTATGGCTACACCTTC. As protein: CASSYGQGVFYGYTF.

V usage is TRBV7-2 and J usage is TRBJ1-3; TRBD1 agrees at 10 bases. The CDR3 has 17 residues. CDR1 is SGHTA, CDR2 FQGNSA, per germline. Losses at the gene ends were 1 base for V and 0 bases for J; bases not matched to a gene: 3. The CDR3 DNA reads TGTGCCAGCAGCTTAGAAGACAGGGGGCACTCTGGAAACACCATATATTTT. This gives the protein CASSLEDRGHSGNTIYF.

This chain connects TRBV19 to TRBJ1-1; D uncertain. V was clipped by 5 bases and J by 5 bases, with 12 bases between them. The CDR3 contains 13 residues. Germline values: CDR1 LNHDA, CDR2 SQIVND (reference sequence). The CDR3 DNA sequence: TGTGCCAGTAGTGTTCAAAGGGCGACTGAAGCTTTCTTT. Its translation: CASSVQRATEAFF.

The chain carries TRBV5-4 and TRBJ2-1, with 11 positions matching TRBD2. The CDR3 covers 16 residues. The ends lost 0 bases at V and 7 bases at J; junction bases unmatched: 6. Germline V lookup: CDR1 SGHNT, CDR2 YYREEE (reference sequence). CDR3 in amino acids: CASSLATSGRRNEQFF. CDR3 in DNA: TGTGCCAGCAGCTTGGCCACTAGCGGGAGACGGAATGAGCAGTTCTTC.

The J gene is TRBJ2-7, the V gene TRBV6-5; D perhaps matches TRBD2 (7 bases). Germline V CDR1 and CDR2: MNHEY, SVGAGI. The CDR3 extends over 12 amino acids. Deletions cut 6 bases from V and 3 bases from J, with 9 bases between. The DNA of the CDR3 is TGTGCCAGCAGAGGGGGGGACTACGAGCAGTACTTC. This sequence encodes CASRGGDYEQYF.